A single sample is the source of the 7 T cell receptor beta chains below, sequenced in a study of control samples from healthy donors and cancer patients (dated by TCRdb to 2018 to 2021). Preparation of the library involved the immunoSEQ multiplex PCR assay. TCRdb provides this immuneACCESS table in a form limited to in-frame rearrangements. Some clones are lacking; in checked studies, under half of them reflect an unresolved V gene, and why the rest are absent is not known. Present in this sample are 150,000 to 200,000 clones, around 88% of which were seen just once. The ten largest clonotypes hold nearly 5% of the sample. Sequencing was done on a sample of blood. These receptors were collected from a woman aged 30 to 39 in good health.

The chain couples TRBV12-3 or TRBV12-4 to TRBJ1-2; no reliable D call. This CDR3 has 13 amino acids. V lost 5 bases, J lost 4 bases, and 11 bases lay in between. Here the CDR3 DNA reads TGTGCCAGCAGTGTAGGGTTGGGCTATGGCTACACCTTC. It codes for CASSVGLGYGYTF.

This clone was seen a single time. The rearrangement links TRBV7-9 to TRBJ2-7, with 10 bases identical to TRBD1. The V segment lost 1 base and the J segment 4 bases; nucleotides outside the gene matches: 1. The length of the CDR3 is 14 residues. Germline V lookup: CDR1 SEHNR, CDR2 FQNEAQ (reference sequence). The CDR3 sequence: CASSLVGQGYEQYF. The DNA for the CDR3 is TGTGCCAGCAGCTTAGTGGGACAGGGGTACGAGCAGTACTTC.

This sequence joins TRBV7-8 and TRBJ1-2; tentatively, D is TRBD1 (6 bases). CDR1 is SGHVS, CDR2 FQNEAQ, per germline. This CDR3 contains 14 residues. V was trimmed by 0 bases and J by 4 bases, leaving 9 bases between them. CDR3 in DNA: TGTGCCAGCAGCTTAGCGGTCAGGGGCTATGGCTACACCTTC. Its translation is CASSLAVRGYGYTF.

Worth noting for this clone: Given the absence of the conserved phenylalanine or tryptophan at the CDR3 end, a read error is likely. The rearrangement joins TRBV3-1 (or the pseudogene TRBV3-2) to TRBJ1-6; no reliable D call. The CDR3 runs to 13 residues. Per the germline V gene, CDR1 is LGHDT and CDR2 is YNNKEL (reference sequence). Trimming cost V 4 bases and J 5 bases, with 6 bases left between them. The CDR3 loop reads CASSPNDNSPLHL. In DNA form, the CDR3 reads TGTGCCAGCAGCCCAAACGATAATTCACCCCTCCACCTT.

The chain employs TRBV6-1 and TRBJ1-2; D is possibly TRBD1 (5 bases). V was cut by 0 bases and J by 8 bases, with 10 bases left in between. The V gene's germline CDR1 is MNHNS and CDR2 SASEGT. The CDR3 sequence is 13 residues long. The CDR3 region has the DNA TGTGCCAGCAGTGAAGCGGGGGGAATCGGCTACACCTTC. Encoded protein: CASSEAGGIGYTF.

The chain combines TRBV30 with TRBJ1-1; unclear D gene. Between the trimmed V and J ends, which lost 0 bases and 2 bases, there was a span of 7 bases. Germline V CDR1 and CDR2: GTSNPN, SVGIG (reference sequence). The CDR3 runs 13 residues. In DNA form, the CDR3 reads TGTGCCTGGAGTGTTGAGGTTAACACTGAAGCTTTCTTT. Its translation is CAWSVEVNTEAFF.

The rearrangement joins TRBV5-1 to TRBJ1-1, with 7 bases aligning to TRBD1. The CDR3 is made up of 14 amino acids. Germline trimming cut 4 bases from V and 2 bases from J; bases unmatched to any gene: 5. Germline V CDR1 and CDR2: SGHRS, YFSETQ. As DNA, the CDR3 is TGCGCCAGCAGCCCGGGACAGCACAACACTGAAGCTTTCTTT. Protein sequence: CASSPGQHNTEAFF.